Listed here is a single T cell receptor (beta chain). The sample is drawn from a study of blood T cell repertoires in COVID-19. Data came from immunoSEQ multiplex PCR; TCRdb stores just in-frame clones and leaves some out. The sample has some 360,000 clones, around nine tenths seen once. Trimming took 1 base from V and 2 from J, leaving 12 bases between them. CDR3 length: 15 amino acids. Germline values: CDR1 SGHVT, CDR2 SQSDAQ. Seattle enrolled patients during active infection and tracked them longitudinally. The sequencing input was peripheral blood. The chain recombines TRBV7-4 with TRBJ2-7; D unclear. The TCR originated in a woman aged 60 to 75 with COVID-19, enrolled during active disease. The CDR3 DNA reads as TGTGCCAGCAGCTTAGATCCGACTCTTCCCTACGAGCAGTACTTC. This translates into CASSLDPTLPYEQYF.